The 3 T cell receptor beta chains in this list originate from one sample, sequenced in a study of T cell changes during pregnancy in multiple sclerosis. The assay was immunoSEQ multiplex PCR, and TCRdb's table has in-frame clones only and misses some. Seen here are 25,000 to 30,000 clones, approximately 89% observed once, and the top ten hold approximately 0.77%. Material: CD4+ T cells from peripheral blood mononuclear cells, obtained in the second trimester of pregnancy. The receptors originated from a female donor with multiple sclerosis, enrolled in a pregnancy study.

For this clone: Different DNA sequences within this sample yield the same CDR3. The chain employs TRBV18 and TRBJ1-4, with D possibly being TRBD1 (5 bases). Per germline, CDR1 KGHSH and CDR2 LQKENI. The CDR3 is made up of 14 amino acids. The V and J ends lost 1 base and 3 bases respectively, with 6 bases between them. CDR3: CASSPRGANEKLFF. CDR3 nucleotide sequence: TGTGCCAGCTCACCACGGGGGGCTAATGAAAAACTGTTTTTT.

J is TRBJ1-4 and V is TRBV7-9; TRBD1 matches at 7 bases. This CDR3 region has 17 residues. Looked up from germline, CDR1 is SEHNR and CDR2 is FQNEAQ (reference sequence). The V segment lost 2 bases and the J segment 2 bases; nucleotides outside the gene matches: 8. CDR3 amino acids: CASSLIPPTGTNEKLFF. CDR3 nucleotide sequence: TGTGCCAGCAGCTTAATTCCACCGACAGGGACTAATGAAAAACTGTTTTTT.

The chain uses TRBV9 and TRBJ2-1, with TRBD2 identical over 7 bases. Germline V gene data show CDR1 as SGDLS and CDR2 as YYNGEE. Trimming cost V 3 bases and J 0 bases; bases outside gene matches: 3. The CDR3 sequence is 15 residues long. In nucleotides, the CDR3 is TGTGCCAGCAGCGCCCTAGCGGCCTCCTACAATGAGCAGTTCTTC. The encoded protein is CASSALAASYNEQFF. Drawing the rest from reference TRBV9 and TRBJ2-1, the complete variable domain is DSGVTQTPKHLITATGQRVTLRCSPRSGDLSVYWYQQSLDQGLQFLIQYYNGEERAKGNILERFSAQQFPDLHSELNLSSLELGDSALYFCASSALAASYNEQFFGPGTRLTVL.